A single sample gave rise to the 10 T cell receptor beta chains below, sequenced in a study of blood T cells in healthy people across ages. A J-beta primer mix and a sample-barcoded 5' primer were used in a second PCR of about 7 to 12 cycles. TCRdb called the 5' RACE reads again in MiXCR, with one record for every CDR3 protein. The sample yields about 900,000 distinct CDR3 sequences, around 48% seen once. The sample taken for sequencing was blood. Source of these receptors: a young man in good health.

The rearrangement links TRBV7-9 to TRBJ1-1, with TRBD1 identical over 8 bases. V lost 6 bases and J lost 4; bases outside the gene matches: 4. CDR3 length: 13 residues. Germline CDR1 and CDR2: SEHNR and FQNEAQ (reference sequence). CDR3 residues: CASRLTGVTEAFF. The CDR3 nucleotides read TGTGCCAGCAGATTGACAGGGGTCACTGAAGCTTTCTTT. The full variable domain, completed using reference TRBV7-9 and TRBJ1-1, is DTGVSQNPRHKITKRGQNVTFRCDPISEHNRLYWYRQTLGQGPEFLTYFQNEAQLEKSRLLSDRFSAERPKGSFSTLEIQRTEQGDSAMYLCASRLTGVTEAFFGQGTRLTVV.

The chain combines TRBV5-6 with TRBJ1-2; D ambiguous. Germline assignment: CDR1 SGHDT and CDR2 YYEEEE. The CDR3 runs 12 residues. Trimming pared 0 bases from V and 9 bases from J, leaving 9 bases between. CDR3 region: CASSLAWASYTF. CDR3 in DNA: TGTGCCAGCAGCTTGGCCTGGGCTAGCTACACCTTC.

This sequence joins TRBV10-3 and TRBJ2-1; TRBD1 might be the D (5 bases). The germline CDR1 and CDR2 sequences are ENHRY and SYGVKD. This CDR3 spans 13 amino acids. V was clipped by 8 bases and J by 4 bases, with 12 bases between them. The CDR3 DNA sequence: TGTGCCATCCGACAGCCGCCGTACAATGAGCAGTTCTTC. It encodes CAIRQPPYNEQFF.

A remark on this clonotype: The junction and the germline gene differ at one end; a read error may be behind it. CDR3 loop: CASILPRGEADMQYF. CDR3 nucleotide sequence: TGTGCCAGCATTCTACCCCGCGGTGAAGCAGATATGCAGTATTTT. V gene TRBV6-1 combines with J gene TRBJ2-3; D call uncertain. CDR3 length equals 15 residues. Germline CDR1 and CDR2: MNHNS and SASEGT.

The chain employs TRBV29-1 and TRBJ2-1, with 8 bases identical to TRBD1. This CDR3 is built from 13 residues. After removal of 5 bases from V and 5 bases from J, the junction contained 5 bases not matched to a gene. Germline assignment: CDR1 SQVTM and CDR2 ANQGSEA. The CDR3 region has the DNA TGCAGCGTTTGGACAGGGTCCCACAATGAGCAGTTCTTC. Translated: CSVWTGSHNEQFF.

The V and J genes are TRBV4-3 and TRBJ2-1, with 9 bases identical to TRBD2. Trimming at V came to 1 base and at J to 6 bases, leaving 4 bases not matched to a gene. Per germline, CDR1 LGHNA and CDR2 YSLEER. The CDR3 is made up of 15 amino acids. Written as DNA, the CDR3 is TGCGCCAGCAGCCAAGTCCTAGCGGGGCCCAATGAGCAGTTCTTC. Its translation: CASSQVLAGPNEQFF.

This clonotype was seen more than once but under ten times. Here the CDR3 reads CSARDTGGLRTDTQYF. DNA of the CDR3: TGCAGTGCTCGGGATACAGGGGGACTTCGCACAGATACGCAGTATTTT. The rearrangement joins TRBV20-1 to TRBJ2-3; 8 bases fit TRBD1. Germline CDR1 is DFQATT and CDR2 is SNEGSKA (reference sequence). CDR3 length: 16 residues. V trimming: 5 bases; J trimming: 1 base; junction bases outside the gene matches: 11.

In the case of this clonotype: A much larger clone differs from this one at a single base, so this may be a read error. This chain uses TRBV29-1 with TRBJ2-5; TRBD1 matches at 8 bases. Germline assignment: CDR1 SQVTM and CDR2 ANQGSEA. With 2 bases clipped from V and 2 bases from J, the junction kept 10 bases outside the gene matches. This CDR3 has 16 amino acids. The CDR3 sequence: CSVEQGQDAFQETQYF. The CDR3 DNA reads as TGCAGCGTTGAACAGGGACAGGACGCCTTTCAAGAGACCCAGTACTTC.

This rearrangement joins TRBV20-1 to TRBJ1-6; no reliable D call. The CDR3 totals 14 residues. The germline CDR1 and CDR2 sequences are DFQATT and SNEGSKA (reference sequence). V shed 0 bases and J shed 10 bases, with 13 bases lying between them. The CDR3 coding sequence is TGCAGTGCTAGAGATGCGAAGGGAAACTCACCCCTCCACTTT. Its protein is CSARDAKGNSPLHF.

This clonotype was counted between two and nine times. The chain combines TRBV6-5 with TRBJ2-7, with D possibly being TRBD1 (6 bases). There are 14 residues in the CDR3. Germline values: CDR1 MNHEY, CDR2 SVGAGI. Trimming removed 6 bases from V and 1 base from J, with 13 bases in between. CDR3: CASRTRGQSYEQYF. For the CDR3, the DNA is TGTGCCAGCAGGACGCGTGGACAGTCCTACGAGCAGTACTTC.